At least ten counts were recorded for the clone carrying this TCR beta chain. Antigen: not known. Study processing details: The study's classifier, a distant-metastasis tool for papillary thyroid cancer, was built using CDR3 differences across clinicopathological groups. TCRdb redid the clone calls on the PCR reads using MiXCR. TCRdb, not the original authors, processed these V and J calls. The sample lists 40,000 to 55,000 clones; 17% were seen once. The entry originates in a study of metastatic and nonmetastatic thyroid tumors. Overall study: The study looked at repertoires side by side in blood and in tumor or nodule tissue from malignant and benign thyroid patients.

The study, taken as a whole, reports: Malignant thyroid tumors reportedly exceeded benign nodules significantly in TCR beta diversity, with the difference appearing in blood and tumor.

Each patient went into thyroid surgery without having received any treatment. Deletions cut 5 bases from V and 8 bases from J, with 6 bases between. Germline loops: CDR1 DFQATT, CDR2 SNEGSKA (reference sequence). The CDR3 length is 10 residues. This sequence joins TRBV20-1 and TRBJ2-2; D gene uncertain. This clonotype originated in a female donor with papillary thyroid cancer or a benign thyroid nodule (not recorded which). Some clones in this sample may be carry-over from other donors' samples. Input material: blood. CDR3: CSAHYGELFF. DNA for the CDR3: TGCAGTGCTCACTATGGGGAGCTGTTTTTT.